This TCR beta chain was sequenced for a study of regulatory T cells in long-lasting Graves disease. Study-wide context: Antithyroid drug intake by newly diagnosed Graves' patients had lasted under 3 months.

Study-wide findings and caveats: Sampling was limited to peripheral blood rather than thyroid tissue.

Notes on this clonotype: Its antigen is unknown.

V dropped 2 bases and J dropped 5 bases, with 5 bases sitting between them. CDR3 size: 12 residues. Per germline, CDR1 SGHRS and CDR2 YFSETQ. Construction of TCR beta libraries relied on iRepertoire HTBI primers and on Arm-PCR targeting CDR3 regions. One entry per CDR3 protein results from TCRdb running MiXCR on the multiplex PCR reads. The data contain about 420,000 distinct CDR3 sequences, roughly 15% of them singletons. The time point was: newly diagnosed GD, antithyroid drugs for less than 3 months. The TCR library was made from RNA extracted from PBMCs. Separately, the same data were catalogued under a study of T cells in Graves' hyperthyroidism and ophthalmopathy.

The sample was peripheral blood mononuclear cells (PBMCs), taken at new diagnosis, from a patient treated with antithyroid drugs. V is TRBV5-1 and J is TRBJ2-1; no clear D. The sequence was collected from a woman aged 18-35 years with Graves disease. Here the CDR3 reads CASSFYDNEQFF. The CDR3 nucleotides are TGCGCCAGCAGCTTCTATGACAATGAGCAGTTCTTC.